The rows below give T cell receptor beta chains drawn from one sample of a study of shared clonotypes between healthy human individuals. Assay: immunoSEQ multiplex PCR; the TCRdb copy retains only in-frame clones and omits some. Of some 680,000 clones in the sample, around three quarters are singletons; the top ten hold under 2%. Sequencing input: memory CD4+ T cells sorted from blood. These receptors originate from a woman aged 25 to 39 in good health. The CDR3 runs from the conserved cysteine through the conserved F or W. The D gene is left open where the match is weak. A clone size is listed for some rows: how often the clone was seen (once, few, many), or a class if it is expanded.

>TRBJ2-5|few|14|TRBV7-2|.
CASNTLGGPETQYF
TGTGCCAGCAACACGTTAGGAGGGCCAGAGACCCAGTACTTC
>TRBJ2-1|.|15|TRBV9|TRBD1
CASSVRDRPYNEQFF
TGTGCCAGCAGCGTCCGGGACAGGCCGTACAATGAGCAGTTCTTC
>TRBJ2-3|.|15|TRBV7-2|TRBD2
CASSPYSGRPDTQYF
TGTGCCAGCAGCCCCTATAGCGGGAGGCCAGATACGCAGTATTTT
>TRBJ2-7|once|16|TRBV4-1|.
CASSQRTGRERYEQYF
TGCGCCAGCAGCCAAAGAACCGGCAGGGAAAGGTACGAGCAGTACTTC
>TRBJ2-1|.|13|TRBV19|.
CASSTLLVNEQFF
TGTGCCAGTAGTACCTTACTAGTGAATGAGCAGTTCTTC
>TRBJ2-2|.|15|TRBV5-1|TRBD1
CASSFSGQGTGELFF
TGCGCCAGCAGCTTCTCGGGACAGGGGACCGGGGAGCTGTTTTTT
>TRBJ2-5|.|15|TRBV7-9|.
CASSLARGIKETQYF
TGTGCCAGCAGCTTAGCGCGCGGGATCAAAGAGACCCAGTACTTC
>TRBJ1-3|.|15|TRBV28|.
CASSFAAPSGNTIYF
TGTGCCAGCAGTTTTGCAGCACCCTCTGGAAACACCATATATTTT
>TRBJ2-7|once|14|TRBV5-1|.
CASSAGTLAYEQYF
TGCGCCAGCAGCGCCGGGACGCTAGCCTACGAGCAGTACTTC
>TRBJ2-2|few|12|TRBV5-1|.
CASSYAPRELFF
TGCGCCAGCAGCTACGCCCCGAGGGAGCTGTTTTTT
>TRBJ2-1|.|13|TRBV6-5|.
CASSRTLGNEQFF
TGTGCCAGCAGCCGTACTCTAGGGAATGAGCAGTTCTTC
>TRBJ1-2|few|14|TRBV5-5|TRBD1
CASSGQGFRYGYTF
TGTGCCAGCAGCGGACAGGGATTTCGCTATGGCTACACCTTC
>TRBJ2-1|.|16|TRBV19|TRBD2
CASSTHPSGRMDEQFF
TGTGCCAGTAGTACGCACCCTAGCGGGAGGATGGATGAGCAGTTCTTC
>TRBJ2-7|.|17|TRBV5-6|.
CASSLAPDFFGSYEQYF
TGTGCCAGCAGCTTGGCACCAGATTTCTTCGGCTCCTACGAGCAGTACTTC
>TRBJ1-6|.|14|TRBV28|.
CASNTVTGQGPLHF
TGTGCCAGCAACACGGTAACAGGGCAAGGGCCCCTCCACTTT
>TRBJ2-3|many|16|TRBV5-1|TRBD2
CASSLGVAGSTDTQYF
TGCGCCAGCAGCTTGGGGGTAGCGGGCAGCACAGATACGCAGTATTTT
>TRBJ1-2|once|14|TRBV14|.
CASSQVAGNYGYTF
TGTGCCAGCAGCCAAGTGGCGGGGAACTATGGCTACACCTTC
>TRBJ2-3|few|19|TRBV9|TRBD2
CASSVEKGLAGGSTDTQYF
TGTGCCAGCAGCGTAGAAAAGGGACTAGCGGGAGGATCAACAGATACGCAGTATTTT
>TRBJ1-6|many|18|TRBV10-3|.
CAIANPGTASIHNSPLHF
TGTGCCATCGCCAATCCCGGGACCGCCTCGATACATAATTCACCCCTCCACTTT
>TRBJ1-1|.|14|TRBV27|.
CASSFRLGTPEAFF
TGTGCCAGCAGTTTTAGGCTGGGCACGCCTGAAGCTTTCTTT
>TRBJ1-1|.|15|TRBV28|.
CASSLSAQLNTEAFF
TGTGCCAGCAGTTTATCCGCCCAGTTGAACACTGAAGCTTTCTTT
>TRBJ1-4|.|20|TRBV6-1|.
CASSEEGFRWARGVDEKLFF
TGTGCCAGCAGTGAAGAGGGTTTCCGTTGGGCGAGGGGAGTGGATGAAAAACTGTTTTTT
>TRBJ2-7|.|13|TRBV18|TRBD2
CASSPLAGEEQYF
TGTGCCAGCTCACCGCTGGCGGGAGAAGAGCAGTACTTC
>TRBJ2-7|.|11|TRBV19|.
CASSWNYEQYF
TGTGCCAGTAGTTGGAATTACGAGCAGTACTTC
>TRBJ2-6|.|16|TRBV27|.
CASSLSGQTEANVLTF
TGTGCCAGCAGTTTATCCGGACAGACTGAGGCCAACGTCCTGACTTTC
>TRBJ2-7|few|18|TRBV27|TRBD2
CASSLRWTSGSFAYEQYF
TGTGCCAGCAGTTTACGTTGGACTAGCGGGAGTTTCGCCTACGAGCAGTACTTC
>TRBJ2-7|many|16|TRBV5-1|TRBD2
CASSLGTSGTGYEQYF
TGCGCCAGCAGCTTGGGGACTAGCGGGACCGGTTACGAGCAGTACTTC
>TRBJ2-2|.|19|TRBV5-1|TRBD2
CASSFRFGSGATNTGELFF
TGCGCCAGCAGCTTCCGTTTCGGTAGCGGGGCTACGAACACCGGGGAGCTGTTTTTT
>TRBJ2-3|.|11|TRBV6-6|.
CASRHTDTQYF
TGTGCCAGCAGGCACACAGATACGCAGTATTTT
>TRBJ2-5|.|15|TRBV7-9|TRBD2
CASSPGGGREETQYF
TGTGCCAGCAGCCCGGGAGGGGGAAGGGAAGAGACCCAGTACTTC
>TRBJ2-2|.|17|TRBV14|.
CASSQEWWGVNTGELFF
TGTGCCAGCAGCCAAGAGTGGTGGGGCGTGAACACCGGGGAGCTGTTTTTT
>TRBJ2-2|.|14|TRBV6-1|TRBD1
CASTRTGGTGELFF
TGTGCCAGCACCAGGACAGGGGGCACCGGGGAGCTGTTTTTT
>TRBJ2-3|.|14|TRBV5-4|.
CASSDSGGTDTQYF
TGTGCCAGCAGCGATTCCGGGGGCACAGATACGCAGTATTTT
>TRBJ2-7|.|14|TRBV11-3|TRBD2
CASSYGLDPGEQYF
TGTGCCAGCAGCTACGGACTAGACCCAGGGGAGCAGTACTTC
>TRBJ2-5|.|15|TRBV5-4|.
CASSLGLSVQETQYF
TGTGCCAGCAGCTTGGGGCTATCAGTCCAAGAGACCCAGTACTTC
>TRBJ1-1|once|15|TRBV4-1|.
CASSQHGAREEEAFF
TGCGCCAGCAGCCAACATGGGGCCAGGGAGGAGGAAGCTTTCTTT
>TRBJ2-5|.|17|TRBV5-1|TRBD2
CASSKVAGGTPGETQYF
TGCGCCAGCAGCAAAGTAGCGGGAGGGACTCCTGGAGAGACCCAGTACTTC